The 8 T cell receptor beta chains presented below share a single source sample, sequenced in a study of blood T cell repertoires in COVID-19. The data were produced by immunoSEQ multiplex PCR, yet TCRdb's version contains in-frame clones alone and is incomplete. The table records some 83,000 clones, 82% of them present only once. The source material was peripheral blood. The source of these receptors is a human donor in a cohort sampled during active COVID-19.

The genes are TRBV7-9 and TRBJ1-1; 8 bases align to TRBD1. CDR3 size: 13 residues. After removal of 6 bases from V and 5 bases from J, the junction contained 5 bases not matched to a gene. In germline, CDR1 is SEHNR, CDR2 FQNEAQ (reference sequence). The CDR3 DNA is TGTGCCAGCAGGTCAGGGGGCTTTACTGAAGCTTTCTTT. Amino acid sequence: CASRSGGFTEAFF.

V is TRBV5-1 and J is TRBJ2-7; the match to TRBD2 covers 7 bases. V trimming: 2 bases; J trimming: 2 bases; junction bases outside the gene matches: 4. The germline V gene encodes CDR1 SGHRS and CDR2 YFSETQ. This CDR3 is built from 14 residues. The CDR3 sequence is CASSFKRGAYEQYF. The CDR3 region has the DNA TGCGCCAGCAGCTTTAAACGGGGGGCCTACGAGCAGTACTTC.

This clone has just one count. The chain combines TRBV2 with TRBJ1-2; 10 bases match TRBD1. The junction had 6 bases not matched to a gene; V was cut back by 11 bases and J by 6 bases. CDR3 length: 12 amino acids. Germline CDR1 is SNHLY and CDR2 is FYNNEI. CDR3 sequence: CAGRDRGHGYTF. The CDR3 region has the DNA TGTGCCGGCCGGGACAGGGGTCATGGCTACACCTTC.

The chain joins TRBV27 to TRBJ2-5; the match to TRBD2 covers 12 bases. J gave up 5 bases and V 6 bases, and 19 bases lay outside the gene matches. The CDR3 is 19 residues long. Germline V CDR1 and CDR2: MNHEY, SMNVEV (reference sequence). Written as DNA, the CDR3 is TGTGCCAGCAGAGCGGATGCCTTGTCTAGCGGGGGGGCGGGTGAGACCCAGTACTTC. It is translated as CASRADALSSGGAGETQYF.

This clone appeared once. The chain carries TRBV5-3 and TRBJ1-2; D may be TRBD1 (5 bases). TRBV5-3 is marked as an open reading frame, function uncertain. The CDR3 is 18 residues long. Trimming cost V 3 bases and J 3 bases, with 24 bases left between them. The CDR3 bases are TGTGCCAGAAGCTCCGTCGGGACCCCCGGCGGGGTCTACTATGGCTACACCTTC. It codes for CARSSVGTPGGVYYGYTF.

The V call is TRBV2, the J call TRBJ2-2; TRBD1 agrees at 9 bases. Germline values: CDR1 SNHLY, CDR2 FYNNEI. With V trimmed by 4 bases and J by 8 bases, 11 bases remained unmatched. There are 16 residues in the CDR3. CDR3 coding DNA: TGTGCCAGCAGTGTTGCCGCGGGGACAGGGTCTGGGGAGCTGTTTTTT. Protein sequence: CASSVAAGTGSGELFF.

This chain connects TRBV4-2 to TRBJ2-5, with 13 bases lining up with TRBD2. The germline V gene has CDR1 LGHNA and CDR2 YNFKEQ. This CDR3 comprises 16 residues. The ends lost 3 bases at V and 2 bases at J; junction bases unmatched: 3. CDR3: CASSHKGLAGQETQYF. CDR3 DNA: TGTGCCAGCAGCCATAAGGGACTAGCGGGGCAAGAGACCCAGTACTTC.

The rearrangement joins TRBV5-1 to TRBJ1-1; D is possibly TRBD1 (5 bases). This CDR3 region has 14 residues. The germline CDR1 and CDR2 sequences are SGHRS and YFSETQ. Trimming stripped 2 bases from V and 4 bases from J, with 12 bases between. CDR3 bases: TGCGCCAGCAGCTTACCGGGGAGGGGCACTGAAGCTTTCTTT. Its protein is CASSLPGRGTEAFF.